These T cell receptor beta chains were read from a single sample in a study of blood T cell repertoires in COVID-19. Libraries were prepared by immunoSEQ multiplex PCR; TCRdb keeps only in-frame clonotypes and omits some of them. The sample lists about 43,000 clones; approximately 86% were seen once. The sequenced material came from peripheral blood. The receptors originated from a man in his sixties with active COVID-19. The CDR3 runs from the conserved cysteine through the conserved F or W. A D gene is named only where the DNA matches it firmly. Not every row has a clone size; where given, it reads once, few, many or a size class.

d_call,clone_size,v_call,j_call,cdr3_aa,cdr3_nt
NA,NA,TRBV5-4,TRBJ1-1,CASSLQGRTEAFF,TGTGCCAGCAGCTTACAGGGAAGGACTGAAGCTTTCTTT
TRBD1,NA,TRBV28,TRBJ2-7,CASSLDRGLYEQYF,TGTGCCAGCAGCCTCGACAGGGGGCTCTACGAGCAGTACTTC
NA,NA,TRBV6-5,TRBJ2-5,CASSQGETQYF,TGTGCCAGCAGTCAGGGGGAGACCCAGTACTTC
TRBD1,NA,TRBV5-5,TRBJ1-4,CASSLLGGTNEKLFF,TGTGCCAGCAGTTTACTAGGGGGCACTAATGAAAAACTGTTTTTT
NA,few,TRBV19,TRBJ1-6,CASGTGSHSPLHF,TGTGCCAGTGGAACAGGGTCCCATTCACCCCTCCACTTT
NA,NA,TRBV5-6,TRBJ1-3,CASSFVGLPISGNTIYF,TGTGCCAGCAGCTTTGTGGGACTGCCTATCTCTGGAAACACCATATATTTT
TRBD2,NA,TRBV6-4,TRBJ2-5,CASSGEYLTSGVEETQYF,TGTGCCAGCAGTGGGGAATATTTGACTAGCGGGGTTGAAGAGACCCAGTACTTC
NA,NA,TRBV27,TRBJ1-6,CASSFRGTANSPLHF,TGTGCCAGCAGTTTTCGCGGGACGGCTAATTCACCCCTCCACTTT
NA,NA,TRBV5-8,TRBJ1-6,CASSPRPSKIGNSPLHF,TGTGCCAGCAGCCCAAGACCTAGCAAGATCGGTAATTCACCCCTCCACTTT
NA,NA,TRBV7-9,TRBJ2-3,CASSYGDRELYTDTQYF,TGTGCCAGCAGCTACGGAGACCGGGAGCTATACACAGATACGCAGTATTTT
TRBD2,NA,TRBV19,TRBJ2-1,CASTLTSGIYNEQFF,TGTGCCAGTACCCTAACTAGCGGCATTTACAATGAGCAGTTCTTC
NA,NA,TRBV6-5,TRBJ1-2,CAARDRQGNYGYTF,TGTGCCGCACGAGACCGCCAGGGGAACTATGGCTACACCTTC
NA,NA,TRBV14,TRBJ1-3,CASSRTGRSGNTIYF,TGTGCCAGCAGCCGAACAGGCCGCTCTGGAAACACCATATATTTT
TRBD2,NA,TRBV6-2/TRBV6-3,TRBJ2-1,CASSYQPGLPYNEQFF,TGTGCCAGCAGTTACCAACCGGGACTACCCTACAATGAGCAGTTCTTC
TRBD2,NA,TRBV24-1,TRBJ2-3,CATSDFRGGAGDTQYF,TGTGCCACCAGTGACTTCCGCGGGGGGGCCGGAGATACGCAGTATTTT
TRBD1,NA,TRBV13,TRBJ1-4,CASSPRQGWANEKLFF,TGTGCCAGCAGCCCCCGACAGGGTTGGGCTAATGAAAAACTGTTTTTT
NA,NA,TRBV6-5,TRBJ1-6,CASSYSPLRNSPLHF,TGTGCCAGCAGTTACTCCCCCCTGCGGAATTCACCCCTCCACTTT
TRBD2,NA,TRBV11-2,TRBJ2-3,CASTGRAAAGATDTQYF,TGTGCCAGCACCGGGCGGGCTGCAGCGGGGGCCACAGATACGCAGTATTTT
TRBD1,NA,TRBV6-5,TRBJ2-5,CASRARDREEETQYF,TGTGCCAGCAGAGCTCGGGACAGGGAGGAAGAGACCCAGTACTTC
TRBD2,NA,TRBV2,TRBJ2-1,CASSEEASGGNEQFF,TGTGCCAGCAGTGAAGAGGCTAGCGGGGGCAATGAGCAGTTCTTC
TRBD2,NA,TRBV4-1,TRBJ2-2,CASSLGQLAGGNTGELFF,TGCGCCAGCAGCCTGGGACAGCTAGCGGGGGGTAACACCGGGGAGCTGTTTTTT
TRBD2,NA,TRBV10-3,TRBJ2-7,CAITPGLAGSYEQYF,TGTGCCATCACCCCCGGACTAGCGGGTTCCTACGAGCAGTACTTC
NA,NA,TRBV7-9,TRBJ2-1,CASSLEAGRYSYNEQFF,TGTGCCAGCAGCTTAGAGGCGGGGCGGTACTCCTACAATGAGCAGTTCTTC
NA,once,TRBV6-1,TRBJ1-2,CASSEARLTNYGYTF,TGTGCCAGCAGTGAAGCCCGACTGACTAACTATGGCTACACCTTC
TRBD1,NA,TRBV24-1,TRBJ2-2,CATSDSGTGIAGELFF,TGTGCCACCAGCGATTCCGGGACAGGGATAGCCGGGGAGCTGTTTTTT
TRBD1,NA,TRBV12-5,TRBJ1-1,CASGKRDRGTEAFF,TGTGCTAGTGGCAAACGGGACAGGGGGACTGAAGCTTTCTTT
NA,once,TRBV5-1,TRBJ2-1,CASRPQGGARTNEQFF,TGCGCCAGCAGGCCCCAGGGGGGCGCCCGGACCAATGAGCAGTTCTTC
NA,NA,TRBV5-8,TRBJ2-3,CASSFTGSTDTQYF,TGTGCCAGCAGCTTCACAGGAAGCACAGATACGCAGTATTTT
TRBD1,NA,TRBV7-2,TRBJ2-1,CASSLQTGGPPYNEQFF,TGTGCCAGCAGCTTACAGACAGGGGGTCCCCCCTACAATGAGCAGTTCTTC
TRBD2,NA,TRBV5-6,TRBJ2-1,CASGTSGVAGEQFF,TGTGCCAGCGGCACTAGCGGGGTGGCGGGTGAGCAGTTCTTC
TRBD2,NA,TRBV7-8,TRBJ2-2,CASSLASGRAGAGELFF,TGTGCCAGCAGCTTAGCTAGCGGGAGGGCCGGTGCCGGGGAGCTGTTTTTT
TRBD2,NA,TRBV7-2,TRBJ2-1,CASSGTSGRPVEQFF,TGTGCCAGCAGCGGCACCAGCGGGAGGCCGGTCGAGCAGTTCTTC
NA,NA,TRBV20-1,TRBJ1-1,CSASGGQVTEAFF,TGCAGTGCTAGTGGGGGGCAGGTCACTGAAGCTTTCTTT
NA,NA,TRBV6-6,TRBJ1-4,CASGQHEKLFF,TGTGCCAGCGGCCAACACGAAAAACTGTTTTTT
NA,NA,TRBV15,TRBJ2-7,CATSRDWSGQRPYEQYF,TGTGCCACCAGCAGAGATTGGTCCGGACAGAGACCGTACGAGCAGTACTTC
NA,NA,TRBV4-2,TRBJ1-5,CASSQDMGARQPQHF,TGTGCCAGCAGCCAAGATATGGGGGCAAGGCAGCCCCAGCATTTT
NA,once,TRBV2,TRBJ1-1,CASRVTGTMNTEAFF,TGTGCCAGCAGGGTGACAGGAACGATGAACACTGAAGCTTTCTTT
NA,NA,TRBV3-1/TRBV3-2,TRBJ2-7,CASSQGLANTYEQYF,TGTGCCAGCAGCCAAGGGCTAGCGAACACCTACGAGCAGTACTTC
NA,NA,TRBV7-2,TRBJ1-1,CASSLGEWEAFF,TGTGCCAGCAGCTTAGGCGAATGGGAAGCTTTCTTT
NA,NA,TRBV4-1,TRBJ2-3,CASSEIGKYTQYF,TGCGCCAGCAGTGAAATCGGGAAATATACGCAGTATTTT
TRBD1,NA,TRBV19,TRBJ1-6,CASRATGDHSPLHF,TGTGCCAGTAGGGCGACAGGGGACCATTCACCCCTCCACTTT